This T cell receptor (beta chain) stems from a study of cytomegalovirus exposure and HLA in healthy donors (dated by TCRdb to about 2017). Some background on the complete study: A later analysis indicated that the roughly 120 validation repertoires were generated on the platform also employed for the 720 or so repertoires of the first cohort. To predict cytomegalovirus infection status, the study combined high-throughput TCR immunosequencing, statistical association of individual TCRs with disease status, and machine learning. The study aimed to test whether signatures of past pathogen exposure could be identified by cataloging public T cell receptors. A separate validation cohort of approximately 130 different subjects was used in addition to the roughly 670-subject first cohort.

The germline V gene provides CDR1 SGHNT and CDR2 YENEEA. V is shortened by 2 bases, J by 2 bases, and the region joining them spans 9 bases. Its CDR3 holds 15 amino acids, cysteine through phenylalanine. The retained sequence is limited to the CDR3, 45 bases, with the frame set at the first base. The full study reports these points: The classifier was reported to diagnose cytomegalovirus status with high specificity and sensitivity in both the original cohort and the validation cohort. Most TCR sequences were seen in very few donors, while some public TCRs were found in many individuals. A few of the identified cytomegalovirus-associated TCR beta chains were confirmed in vitro to be specific for cytomegalovirus antigens. A total of about 180 TCR beta chains were listed by the study as associated with cytomegalovirus. The authors suggested that the approach could potentially be extended to other disease states and immunological phenotypes. In a later analysis, TCRs clustered in the first cohort were found to also tend to co-occur in the roughly 120 validation repertoires, with approximately 93% of cluster scores above 0. A later analysis lacked HLA typing for the validation cohort, so it scored co-occurrence in that cohort across all 110 or so repertoires.

The donors belonged to the validation cohort of around 130 subjects, which was separate from the approximately 700-subject first cohort. In the case of this clone: The specificity of this receptor is unknown. Base qualities are missing; no much larger clone stands one base away.

Library construction relied on the immunoSEQ multiplex PCR assay. Regarding the original processing steps: A statistical classification framework was developed to diagnose cytomegalovirus status using the catalog of TCR beta chain sequences. The clones in this table, taken by TCRdb from immuneACCESS, are in-frame only. Not every clone is retained; where verified, under half of the shortfall comes from an unresolved V gene, and the cause of the rest is unknown. Clonal size and the V and J genes are those of that table, whereas D and trimming came from the DNA. Recorded for this sample are 150,000 to 180,000 clones; less than 90% of them occurred a single time. The top ten constitute more than 20% of the sample.

The chain is assembled from TRBV11-3 and TRBJ2-2; a weak D assignment points to TRBD2 (5 bases agree). This receptor was obtained from a man aged 18-30 years in good health and CMV-seropositive. Sequencing input: PBMCs. The nucleotide sequence reads as follows: TGTGCCAGCAGCTTACGCCGGGGTAACACCGGGGAGCTGTTTTTT. Protein translation: CASSLRRGNTGELFF.